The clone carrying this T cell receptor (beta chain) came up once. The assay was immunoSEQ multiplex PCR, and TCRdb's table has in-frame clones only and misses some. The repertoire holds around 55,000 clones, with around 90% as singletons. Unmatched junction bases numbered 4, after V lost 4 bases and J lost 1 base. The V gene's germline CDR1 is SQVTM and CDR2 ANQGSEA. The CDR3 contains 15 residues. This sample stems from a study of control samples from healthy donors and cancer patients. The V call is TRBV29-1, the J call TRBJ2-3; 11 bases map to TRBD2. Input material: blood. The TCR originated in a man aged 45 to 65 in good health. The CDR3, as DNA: TGCAGCGTTGCAACTAGCGGGAGCGGCACAGATACGCAGTATTTT. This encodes CSVATSGSGTDTQYF.